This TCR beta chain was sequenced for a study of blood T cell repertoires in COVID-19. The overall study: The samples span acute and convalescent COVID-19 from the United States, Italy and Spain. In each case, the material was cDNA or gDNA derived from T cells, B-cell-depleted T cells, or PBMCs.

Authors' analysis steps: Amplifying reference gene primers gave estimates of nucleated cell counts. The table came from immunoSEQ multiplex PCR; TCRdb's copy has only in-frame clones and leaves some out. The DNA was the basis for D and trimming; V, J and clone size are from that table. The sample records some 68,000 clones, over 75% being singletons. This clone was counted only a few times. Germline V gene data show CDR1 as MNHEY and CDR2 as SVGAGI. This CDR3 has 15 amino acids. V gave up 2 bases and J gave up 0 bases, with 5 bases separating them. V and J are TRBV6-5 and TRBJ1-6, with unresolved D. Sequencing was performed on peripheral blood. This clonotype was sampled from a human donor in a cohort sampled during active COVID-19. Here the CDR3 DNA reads TGTGCCAGCAGTTACAAGAGCTCCTATAATTCACCCCTCCACTTT. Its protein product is CASSYKSSYNSPLHF.